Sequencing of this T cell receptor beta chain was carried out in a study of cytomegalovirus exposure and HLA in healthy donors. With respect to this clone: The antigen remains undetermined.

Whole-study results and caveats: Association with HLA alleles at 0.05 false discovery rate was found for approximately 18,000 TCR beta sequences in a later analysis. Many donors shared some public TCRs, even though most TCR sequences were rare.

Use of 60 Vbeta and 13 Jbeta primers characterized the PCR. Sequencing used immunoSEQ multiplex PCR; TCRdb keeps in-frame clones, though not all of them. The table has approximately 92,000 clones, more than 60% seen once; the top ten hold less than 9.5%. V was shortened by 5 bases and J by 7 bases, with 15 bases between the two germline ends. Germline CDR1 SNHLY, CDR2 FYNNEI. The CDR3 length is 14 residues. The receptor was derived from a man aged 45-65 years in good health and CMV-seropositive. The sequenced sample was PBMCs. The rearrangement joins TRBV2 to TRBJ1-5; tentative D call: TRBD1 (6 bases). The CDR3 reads CASSLGGSGQPQHF. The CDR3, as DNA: TGTGCCAGCAGTTTAGGGGGTTCGGGCCAGCCCCAGCATTTT.